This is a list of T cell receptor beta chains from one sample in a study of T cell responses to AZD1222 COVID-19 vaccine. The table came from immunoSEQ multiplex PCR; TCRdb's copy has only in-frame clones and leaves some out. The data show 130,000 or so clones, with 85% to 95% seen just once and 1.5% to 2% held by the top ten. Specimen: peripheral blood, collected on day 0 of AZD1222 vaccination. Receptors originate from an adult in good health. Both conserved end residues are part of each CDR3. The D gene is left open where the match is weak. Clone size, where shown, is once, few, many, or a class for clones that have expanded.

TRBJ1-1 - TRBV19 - CAVALRHGITEAFF TGTGCCGTAGCTCTAAGGCACGGGATCACTGAAGCTTTCTTT
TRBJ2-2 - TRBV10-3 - CAIRLGQPNTGELFF TGTGCCATCAGACTAGGACAACCGAACACCGGGGAGCTGTTTTTT
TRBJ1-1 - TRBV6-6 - CASSSITGPTEAFF TGTGCCAGCAGTTCGATTACAGGGCCCACTGAAGCTTTCTTT
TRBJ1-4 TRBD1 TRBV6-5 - CASSPGQSTGKLFF TGTGCCAGCAGCCCGGGACAGTCTACTGGAAAACTGTTTTTT
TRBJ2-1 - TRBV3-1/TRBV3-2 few CASSQLKDEQFF TGTGCCAGCAGCCAATTAAAGGATGAGCAGTTCTTC
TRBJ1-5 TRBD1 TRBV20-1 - CSASSGQGDVQPQHF TGCAGTGCTAGTTCAGGACAGGGGGACGTTCAGCCCCAGCATTTT
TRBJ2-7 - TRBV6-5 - CASRDGNEQYF TGTGCCAGTCGGGATGGCAACGAGCAGTACTTC
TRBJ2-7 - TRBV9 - CASTTTGPYEQYF TGTGCCAGCACCACGACAGGCCCCTACGAGCAGTACTTC
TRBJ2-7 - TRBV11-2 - CASSLLKSRYEQYF TGTGCCAGCAGCTTACTCAAAAGCAGATACGAGCAGTACTTC
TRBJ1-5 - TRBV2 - CASTISQIGNQPQHF TGTGCCAGCACCATCTCCCAGATAGGCAATCAGCCCCAGCATTTT
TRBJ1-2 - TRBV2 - CASVYQFGGYTF TGTGCCAGCGTTTATCAATTCGGCGGCTACACCTTC
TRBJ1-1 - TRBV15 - CATSWSRNTEAFF TGTGCCACCAGTTGGTCGAGGAACACTGAAGCTTTCTTT
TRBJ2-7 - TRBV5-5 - CASSPRQVLLSYEQYF TGTGCCAGCAGCCCCAGACAGGTCCTTCTCTCCTACGAGCAGTACTTC
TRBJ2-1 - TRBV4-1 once CASSQDMDPPLDEQFF TGCGCCAGCAGCCAAGATATGGACCCCCCCTTGGATGAGCAGTTCTTC
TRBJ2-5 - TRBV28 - CASSSPRRETQYF TGTGCCAGCAGTTCCCCCCGTAGGGAGACCCAGTACTTC
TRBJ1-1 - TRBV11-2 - CASSLKVNTEAFF TGTGCCAGCAGCCTAAAAGTGAACACTGAAGCTTTCTTT
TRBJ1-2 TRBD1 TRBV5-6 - CASSLDRDRAIYGYTF TGTGCCAGCAGCTTGGACCGGGACAGGGCTATCTATGGCTACACCTTC
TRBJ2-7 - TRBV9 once CASSVGGSRDPIYEQYF TGTGCCAGCAGCGTAGGGGGGTCCAGGGATCCCATCTACGAGCAGTACTTC